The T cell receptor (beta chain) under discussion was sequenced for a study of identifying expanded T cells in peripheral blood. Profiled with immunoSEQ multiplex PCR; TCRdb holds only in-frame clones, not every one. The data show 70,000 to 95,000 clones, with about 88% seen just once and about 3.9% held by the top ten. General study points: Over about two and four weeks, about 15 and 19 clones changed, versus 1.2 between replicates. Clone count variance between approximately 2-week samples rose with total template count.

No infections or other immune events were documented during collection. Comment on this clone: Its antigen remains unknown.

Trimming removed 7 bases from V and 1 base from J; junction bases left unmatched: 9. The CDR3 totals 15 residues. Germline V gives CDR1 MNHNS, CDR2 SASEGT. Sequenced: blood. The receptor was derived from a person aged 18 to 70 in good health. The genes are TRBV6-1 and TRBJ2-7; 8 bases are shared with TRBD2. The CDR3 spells CASTPAGGPSYEQYF. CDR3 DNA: TGTGCCAGCACCCCCGCGGGGGGCCCTTCCTACGAGCAGTACTTC.